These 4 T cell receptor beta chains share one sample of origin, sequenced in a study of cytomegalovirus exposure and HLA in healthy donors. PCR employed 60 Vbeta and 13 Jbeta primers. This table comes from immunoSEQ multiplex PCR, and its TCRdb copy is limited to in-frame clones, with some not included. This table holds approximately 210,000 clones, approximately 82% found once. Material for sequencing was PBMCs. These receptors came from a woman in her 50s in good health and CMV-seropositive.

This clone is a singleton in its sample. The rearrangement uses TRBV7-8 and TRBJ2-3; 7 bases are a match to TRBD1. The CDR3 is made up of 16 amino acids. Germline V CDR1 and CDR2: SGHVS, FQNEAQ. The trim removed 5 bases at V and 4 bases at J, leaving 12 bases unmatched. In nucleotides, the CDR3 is TGTGCCAGCAGCCTACCGGCGACAGGGCTGGCAGATACGCAGTATTTT. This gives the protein CASSLPATGLADTQYF.

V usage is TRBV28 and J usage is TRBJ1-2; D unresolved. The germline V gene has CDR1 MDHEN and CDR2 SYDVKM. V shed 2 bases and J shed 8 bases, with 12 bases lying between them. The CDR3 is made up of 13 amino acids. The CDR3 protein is CASSLGVGLGYTF. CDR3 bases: TGTGCCAGCAGTTTAGGGGTAGGACTCGGCTACACCTTC.

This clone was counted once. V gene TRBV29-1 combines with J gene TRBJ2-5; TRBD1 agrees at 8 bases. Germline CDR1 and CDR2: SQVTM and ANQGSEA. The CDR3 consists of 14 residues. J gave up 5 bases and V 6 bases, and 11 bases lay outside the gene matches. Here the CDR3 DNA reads TGCAGCGTACCCCGCAGGGGGCCCCGTGAGACCCAGTACTTC. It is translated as CSVPRRGPRETQYF.

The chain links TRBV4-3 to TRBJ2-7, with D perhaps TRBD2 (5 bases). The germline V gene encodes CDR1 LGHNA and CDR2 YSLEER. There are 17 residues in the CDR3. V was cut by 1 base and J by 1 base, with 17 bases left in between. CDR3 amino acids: CASSQASGPGRSYEQYF. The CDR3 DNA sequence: TGCGCCAGCAGCCAAGCCTCAGGCCCGGGAAGATCCTACGAGCAGTACTTC.